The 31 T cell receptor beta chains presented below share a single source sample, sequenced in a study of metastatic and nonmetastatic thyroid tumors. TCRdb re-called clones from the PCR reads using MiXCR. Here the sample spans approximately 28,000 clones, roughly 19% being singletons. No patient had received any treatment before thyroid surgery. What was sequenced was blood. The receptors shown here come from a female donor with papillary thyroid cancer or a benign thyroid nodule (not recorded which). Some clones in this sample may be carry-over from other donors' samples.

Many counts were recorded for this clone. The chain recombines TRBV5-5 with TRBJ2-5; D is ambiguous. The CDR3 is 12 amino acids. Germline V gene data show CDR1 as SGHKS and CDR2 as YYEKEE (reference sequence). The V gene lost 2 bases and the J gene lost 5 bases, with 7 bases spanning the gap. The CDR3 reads CASSFVAETQYF. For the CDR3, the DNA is TGTGCCAGCAGCTTCGTCGCGGAGACCCAGTACTTC.

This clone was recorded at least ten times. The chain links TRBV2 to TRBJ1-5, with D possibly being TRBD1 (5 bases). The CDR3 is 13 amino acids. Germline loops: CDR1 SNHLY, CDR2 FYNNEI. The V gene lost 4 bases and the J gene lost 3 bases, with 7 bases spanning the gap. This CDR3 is CASSGQINQPQHF. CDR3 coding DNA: TGTGCCAGCAGTGGACAGATCAATCAGCCCCAGCATTTT.

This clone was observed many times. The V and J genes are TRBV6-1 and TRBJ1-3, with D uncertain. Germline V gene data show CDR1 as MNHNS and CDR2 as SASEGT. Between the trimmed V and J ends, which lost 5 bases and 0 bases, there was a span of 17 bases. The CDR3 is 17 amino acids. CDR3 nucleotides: TGTGCCAGCAGTTTACATGGACGACGTAGCTCTGGAAACACCATATATTTT. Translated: CASSLHGRRSSGNTIYF.

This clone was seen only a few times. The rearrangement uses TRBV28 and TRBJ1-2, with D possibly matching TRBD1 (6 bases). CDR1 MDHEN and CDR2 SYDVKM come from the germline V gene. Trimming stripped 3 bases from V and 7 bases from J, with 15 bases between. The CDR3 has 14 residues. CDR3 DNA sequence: TGTGCCAGCAGTTTGGGACGGGGGGCAACTGGCTACACCTTC. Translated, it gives CASSLGRGATGYTF.

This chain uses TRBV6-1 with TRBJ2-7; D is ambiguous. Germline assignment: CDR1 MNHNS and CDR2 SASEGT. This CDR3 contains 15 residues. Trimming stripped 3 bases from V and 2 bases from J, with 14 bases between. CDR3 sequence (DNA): TGTGCCAGCAGTGACCCAGCCGGGCCCACCTACGAGCAGTACTTC. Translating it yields CASSDPAGPTYEQYF.

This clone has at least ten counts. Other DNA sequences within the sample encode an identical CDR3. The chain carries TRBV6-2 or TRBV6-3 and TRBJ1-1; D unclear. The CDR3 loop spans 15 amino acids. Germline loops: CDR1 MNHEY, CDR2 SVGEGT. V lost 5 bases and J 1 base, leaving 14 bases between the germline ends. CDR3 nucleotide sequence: TGTGCCAGCAGTAGACGACAACTATCGAACACTGAAGCTTTCTTT. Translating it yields CASSRRQLSNTEAFF.

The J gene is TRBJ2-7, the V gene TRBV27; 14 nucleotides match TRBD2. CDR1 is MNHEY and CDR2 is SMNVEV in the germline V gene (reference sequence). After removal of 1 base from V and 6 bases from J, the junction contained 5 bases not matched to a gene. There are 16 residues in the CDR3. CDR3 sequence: CASSLLGLAGVGEQYF. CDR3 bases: TGTGCCAGCAGTTTATTGGGACTAGCGGGAGTGGGCGAGCAGTACTTC.

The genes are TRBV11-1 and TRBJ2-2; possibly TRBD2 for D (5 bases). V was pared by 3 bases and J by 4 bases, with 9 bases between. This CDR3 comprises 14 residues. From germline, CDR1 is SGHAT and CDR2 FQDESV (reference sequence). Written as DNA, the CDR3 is TGTGCCAGCAGCTTTACTAGTGGCACCGGGGAGCTGTTTTTT. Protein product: CASSFTSGTGELFF.

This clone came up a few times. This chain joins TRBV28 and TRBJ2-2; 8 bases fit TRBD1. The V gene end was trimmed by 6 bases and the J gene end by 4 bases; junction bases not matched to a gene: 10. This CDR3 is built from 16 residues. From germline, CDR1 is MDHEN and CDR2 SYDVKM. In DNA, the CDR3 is TGTGCCAGCAGCCCCCCCGGGACAGGCTTCACCGGGGAGCTGTTTTTT. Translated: CASSPPGTGFTGELFF. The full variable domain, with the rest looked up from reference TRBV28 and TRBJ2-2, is DVKVTQSSRYLVKRTGEKVFLECVQDMDHENMFWYRQDPGLGLRLIYFSYDVKMKEKGDIPEGYSVSREKKERFSLILESASTNQTSMYLCASSPPGTGFTGELFFGEGSRLTVL.

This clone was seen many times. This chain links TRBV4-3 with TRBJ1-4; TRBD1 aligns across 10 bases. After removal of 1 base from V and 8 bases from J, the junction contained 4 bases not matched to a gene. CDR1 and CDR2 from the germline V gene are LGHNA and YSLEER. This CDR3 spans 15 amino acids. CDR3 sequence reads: CASSQALDRGEKLFF. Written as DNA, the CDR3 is TGCGCCAGCAGCCAAGCTTTGGACAGGGGGGAAAAACTGTTTTTT.

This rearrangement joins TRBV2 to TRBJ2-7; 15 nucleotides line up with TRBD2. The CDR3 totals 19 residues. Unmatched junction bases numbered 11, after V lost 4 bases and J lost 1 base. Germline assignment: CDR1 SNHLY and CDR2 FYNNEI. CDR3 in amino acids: CASSGAPGLAGGPSYEQYF. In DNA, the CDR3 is TGTGCCAGCAGTGGGGCGCCGGGACTAGCGGGAGGCCCATCCTACGAGCAGTACTTC.

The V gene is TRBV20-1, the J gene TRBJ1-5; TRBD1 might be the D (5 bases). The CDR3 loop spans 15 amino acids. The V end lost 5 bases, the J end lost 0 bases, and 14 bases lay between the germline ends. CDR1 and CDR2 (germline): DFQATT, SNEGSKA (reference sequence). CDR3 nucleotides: TGCAGTGCTCGGCGGGGCGGCAATAGCAATCAGCCCCAGCATTTT. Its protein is CSARRGGNSNQPQHF.

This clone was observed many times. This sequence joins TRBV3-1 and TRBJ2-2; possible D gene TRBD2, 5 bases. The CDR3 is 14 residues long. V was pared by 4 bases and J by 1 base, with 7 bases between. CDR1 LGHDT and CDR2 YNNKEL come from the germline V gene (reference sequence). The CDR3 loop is CASSPRGNTGELFF. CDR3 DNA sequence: TGTGCCAGCAGCCCCCGGGGGAACACCGGGGAGCTGTTTTTT.

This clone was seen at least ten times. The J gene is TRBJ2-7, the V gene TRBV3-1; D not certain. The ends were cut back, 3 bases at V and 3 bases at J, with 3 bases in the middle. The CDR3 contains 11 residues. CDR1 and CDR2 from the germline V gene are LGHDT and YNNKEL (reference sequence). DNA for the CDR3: TGTGCCAGCAGCCACTACTACGAGCAGTACTTC. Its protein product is CASSHYYEQYF.

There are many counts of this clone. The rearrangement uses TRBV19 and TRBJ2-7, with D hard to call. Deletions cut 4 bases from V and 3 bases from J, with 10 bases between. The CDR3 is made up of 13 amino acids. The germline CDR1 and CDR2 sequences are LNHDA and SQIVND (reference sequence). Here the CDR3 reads CASSTGPYYEQYF. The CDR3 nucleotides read TGTGCCAGTAGTACTGGACCCTACTACGAGCAGTACTTC. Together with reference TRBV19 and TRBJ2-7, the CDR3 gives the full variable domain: DGGITQSPKYLFRKEGQNVTLSCEQNLNHDAMYWYRQDPGQGLRLIYYSQIVNDFQKGDIAEGYSVSREKKESFPLTVTSAQKNPTAFYLCASSTGPYYEQYFGPGTRLTVT.

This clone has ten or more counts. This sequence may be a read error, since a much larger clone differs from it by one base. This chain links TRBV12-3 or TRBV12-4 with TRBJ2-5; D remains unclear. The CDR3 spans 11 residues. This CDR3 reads CASSLAETQCF. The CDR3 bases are TGTGCCAGCAGTTTAGCAGAGACCCAGTGCTTC.

In DNA, the CDR3 is TGTGCCAGCAGTTACTCGAGTCATTCCTACGAGCAGTACTTC. Protein: CASSYSSHSYEQYF. The chain uses TRBV6-5 and TRBJ2-7, with D unresolved. The CDR3 spans 14 residues. Germline lookup yields CDR1 MNHEY and CDR2 SVGAGI. The V gene lost 0 bases and the J gene lost 1 base, with 7 bases spanning the gap.

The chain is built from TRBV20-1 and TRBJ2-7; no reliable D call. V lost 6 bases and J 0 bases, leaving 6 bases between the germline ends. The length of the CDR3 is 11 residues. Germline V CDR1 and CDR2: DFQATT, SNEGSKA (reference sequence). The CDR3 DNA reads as TGCAGTGCCCTCGTCTCCTACGAGCAGTACTTC. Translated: CSALVSYEQYF.

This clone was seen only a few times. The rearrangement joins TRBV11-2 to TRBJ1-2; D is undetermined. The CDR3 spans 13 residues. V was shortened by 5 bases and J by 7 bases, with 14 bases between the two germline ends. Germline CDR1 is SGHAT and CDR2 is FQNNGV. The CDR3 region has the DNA TGTGCCAGCAGCCCAAATCGGGCCGGTGGCTACACCTTC. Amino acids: CASSPNRAGGYTF.

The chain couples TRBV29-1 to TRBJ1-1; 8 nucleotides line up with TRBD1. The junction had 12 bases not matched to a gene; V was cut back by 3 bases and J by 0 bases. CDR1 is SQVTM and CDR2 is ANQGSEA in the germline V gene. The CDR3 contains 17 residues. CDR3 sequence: CSVDQSGTGELNTEAFF. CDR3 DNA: TGCAGCGTTGACCAAAGTGGGACAGGCGAACTGAACACTGAAGCTTTCTTT.

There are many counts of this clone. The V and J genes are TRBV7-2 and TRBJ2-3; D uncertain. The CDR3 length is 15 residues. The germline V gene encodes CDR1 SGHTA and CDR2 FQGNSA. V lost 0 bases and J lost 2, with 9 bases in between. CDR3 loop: CASSLALLNTDTQYF. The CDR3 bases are TGTGCCAGCAGCTTAGCGCTGTTGAACACAGATACGCAGTATTTT.

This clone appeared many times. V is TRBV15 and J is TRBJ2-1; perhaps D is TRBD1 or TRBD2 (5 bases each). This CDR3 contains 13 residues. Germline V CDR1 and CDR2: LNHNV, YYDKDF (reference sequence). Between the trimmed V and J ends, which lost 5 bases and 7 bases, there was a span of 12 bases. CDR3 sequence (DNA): TGTGCCACCAGCGTAGGGACCCGGAATGAGCAGTTCTTC. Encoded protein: CATSVGTRNEQFF.

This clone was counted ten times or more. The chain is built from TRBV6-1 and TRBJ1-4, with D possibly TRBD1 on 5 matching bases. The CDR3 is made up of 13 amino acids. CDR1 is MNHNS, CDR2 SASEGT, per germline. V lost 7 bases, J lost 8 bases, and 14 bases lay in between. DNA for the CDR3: TGTGCCAGCAACCAGGGAGAGGGGGAAAAACTGTTTTTT. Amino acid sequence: CASNQGEGEKLFF.

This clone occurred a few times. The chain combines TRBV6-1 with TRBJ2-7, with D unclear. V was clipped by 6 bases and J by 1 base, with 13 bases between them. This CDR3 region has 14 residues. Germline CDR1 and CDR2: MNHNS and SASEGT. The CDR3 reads CASSSKPGSYEQYF. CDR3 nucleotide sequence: TGTGCCAGCAGCTCAAAGCCAGGTTCCTACGAGCAGTACTTC.

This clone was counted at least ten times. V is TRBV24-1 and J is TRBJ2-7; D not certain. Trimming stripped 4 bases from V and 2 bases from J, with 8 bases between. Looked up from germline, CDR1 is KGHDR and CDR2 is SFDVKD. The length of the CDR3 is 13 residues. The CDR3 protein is CATSDGRAYEQYF. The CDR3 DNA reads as TGTGCCACCAGTGACGGACGGGCCTACGAGCAGTACTTC.

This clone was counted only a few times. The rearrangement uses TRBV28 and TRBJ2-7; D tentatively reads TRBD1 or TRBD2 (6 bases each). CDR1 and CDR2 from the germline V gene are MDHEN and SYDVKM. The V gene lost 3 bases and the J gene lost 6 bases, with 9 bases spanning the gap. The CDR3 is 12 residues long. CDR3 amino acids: CASSLGGGEQYF. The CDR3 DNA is TGTGCCAGCAGTTTGGGGGGCGGCGAGCAGTACTTC.

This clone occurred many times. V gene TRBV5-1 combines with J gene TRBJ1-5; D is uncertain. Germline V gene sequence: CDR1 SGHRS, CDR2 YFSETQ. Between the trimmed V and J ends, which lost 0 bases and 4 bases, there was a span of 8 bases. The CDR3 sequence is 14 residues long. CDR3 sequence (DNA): TGCGCCAGCAGCTTGGCCACGGGAAATCAGCCCCAGCATTTT. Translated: CASSLATGNQPQHF.

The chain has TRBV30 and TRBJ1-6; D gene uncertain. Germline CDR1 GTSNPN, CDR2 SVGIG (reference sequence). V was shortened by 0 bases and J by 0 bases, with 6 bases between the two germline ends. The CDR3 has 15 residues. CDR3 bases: TGTGCCTGGAGTGTGGGAGGCTCCTATAATTCACCCCTCCACTTT. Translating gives CAWSVGGSYNSPLHF.

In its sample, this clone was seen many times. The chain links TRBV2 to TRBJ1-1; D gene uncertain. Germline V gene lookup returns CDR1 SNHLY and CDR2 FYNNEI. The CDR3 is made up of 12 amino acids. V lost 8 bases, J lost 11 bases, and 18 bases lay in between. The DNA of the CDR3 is TGTGCCAGCGGACGACCCGAGGTACGGGCTTTCTTT. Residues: CASGRPEVRAFF.

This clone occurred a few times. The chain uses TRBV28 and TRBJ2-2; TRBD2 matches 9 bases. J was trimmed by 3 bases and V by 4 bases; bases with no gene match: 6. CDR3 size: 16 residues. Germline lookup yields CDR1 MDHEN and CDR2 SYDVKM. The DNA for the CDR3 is TGTGCCAGCAGTTCTACGACTAGCGGCTACACCGGGGAGCTGTTTTTT. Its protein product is CASSSTTSGYTGELFF.

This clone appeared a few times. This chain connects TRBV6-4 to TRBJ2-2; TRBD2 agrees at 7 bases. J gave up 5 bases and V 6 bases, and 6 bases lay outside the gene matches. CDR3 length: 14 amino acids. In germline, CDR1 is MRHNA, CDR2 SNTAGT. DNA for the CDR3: TGTGCCAGCAGCATGACGCGGGGGACCGGGGAGCTGTTTTTT. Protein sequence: CASSMTRGTGELFF.